What follows are 4 T cell receptor beta chains derived from one specimen sequenced in a study of T-cell reconstitution after alpha-beta-depleted transplantation in children. As it was prepared, the TCRbeta library received unique molecular identifiers. One entry per CDR3 protein, called by TCRdb with MiXCR from the PCR reads. In the table there are about 290,000 distinct CDR3 sequences, roughly a tenth of which are singletons. The specimen was PBMCs, collected before TCRalphabeta/CD19-depleted stem cell transplant. All receptors come from a boy younger than two with acute myeloid leukemia, due to receive a stem cell transplant.

In this sample, this clonotype turned up many times. The genes are TRBV5-1 and TRBJ1-3; D unresolved. V lost 5 bases, J lost 0 bases, and 15 bases lay in between. Germline lookup yields CDR1 SGHRS and CDR2 YFSETQ. This CDR3 has 16 residues. The CDR3 is CASRIVPENSGNTIYF. The CDR3 DNA is TGCGCCAGCAGAATTGTCCCAGAAAACTCTGGAAACACCATATATTTT.

This clonotype turned up a few times. This rearrangement joins TRBV6-1 to TRBJ2-5; 8 nucleotides line up with TRBD1. The CDR3 is 16 residues long. V gave up 7 bases and J gave up 5 bases; unmatched junction bases: 15. CDR1 and CDR2 from the germline V gene are MNHNS and SASEGT. The CDR3 reads CASIEGRTGYGETQYF. The CDR3 nucleotides read TGTGCCAGCATAGAAGGCCGGACAGGGTATGGGGAGACCCAGTACTTC.

This clonotype was seen repeatedly, ten times or more. This chain joins TRBV12-3 or TRBV12-4 and TRBJ2-1; D perhaps matches TRBD1 (8 bases). Trimming cost V 0 bases and J 8 bases, with 14 bases left between them. The CDR3 totals 15 residues. The CDR3 here is CASSLADREGDEQFF. As DNA, the CDR3 is TGTGCCAGCAGTTTAGCGGACAGGGAGGGGGATGAGCAGTTCTTC.

The chain has TRBV29-1 and TRBJ2-6, with 8 bases that match TRBD1. The CDR3 has 16 amino acids. Germline CDR1 SQVTM, CDR2 ANQGSEA. The trim removed 7 bases at V and 4 bases at J, leaving 12 bases unmatched. CDR3 DNA: TGCAGCGCCTGGGACAGGCAAGGGGCGGGGGCCAACGTCCTGACTTTC. Its protein is CSAWDRQGAGANVLTF. The variable domain in full, completed from reference TRBV29-1 and TRBJ2-6, reads SAVISQKPSRDICQRGTSLTIQCQVDSQVTMMFWYRQQPGQSLTLIATANQGSEATYESGFVIDKFPISRPNLTFSTLTVSNMSPEDSSIYLCSAWDRQGAGANVLTFGAGSRLTVL.